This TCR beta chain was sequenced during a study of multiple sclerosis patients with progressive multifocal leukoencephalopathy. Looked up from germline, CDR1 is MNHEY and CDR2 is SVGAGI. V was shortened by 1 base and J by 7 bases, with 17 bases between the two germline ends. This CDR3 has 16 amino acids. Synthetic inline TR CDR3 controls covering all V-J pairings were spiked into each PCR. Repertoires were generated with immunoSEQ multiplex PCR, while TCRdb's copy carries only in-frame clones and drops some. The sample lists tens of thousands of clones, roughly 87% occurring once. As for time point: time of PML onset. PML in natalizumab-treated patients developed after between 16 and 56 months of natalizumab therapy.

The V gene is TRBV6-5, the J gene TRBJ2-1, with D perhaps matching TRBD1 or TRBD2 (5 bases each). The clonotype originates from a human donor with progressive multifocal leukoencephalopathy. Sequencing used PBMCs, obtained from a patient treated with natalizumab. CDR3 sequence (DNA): TGTGCCAGCAGTTACTGGGGACGAATGAGTAAAAATGAGCAGTTCTTC. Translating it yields CASSYWGRMSKNEQFF.